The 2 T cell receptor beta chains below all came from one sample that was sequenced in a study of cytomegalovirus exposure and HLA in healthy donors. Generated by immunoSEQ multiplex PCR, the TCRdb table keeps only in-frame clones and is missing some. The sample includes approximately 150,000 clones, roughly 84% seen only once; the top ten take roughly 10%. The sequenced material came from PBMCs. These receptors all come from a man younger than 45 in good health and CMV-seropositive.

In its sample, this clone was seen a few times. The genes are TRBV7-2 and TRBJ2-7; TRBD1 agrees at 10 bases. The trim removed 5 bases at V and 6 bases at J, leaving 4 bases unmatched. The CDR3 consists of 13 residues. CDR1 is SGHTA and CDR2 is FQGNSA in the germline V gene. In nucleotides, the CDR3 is TGTGCCAGCAGCCGGGACAGGGGTTTCGAGCAGTACTTC. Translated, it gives CASSRDRGFEQYF.

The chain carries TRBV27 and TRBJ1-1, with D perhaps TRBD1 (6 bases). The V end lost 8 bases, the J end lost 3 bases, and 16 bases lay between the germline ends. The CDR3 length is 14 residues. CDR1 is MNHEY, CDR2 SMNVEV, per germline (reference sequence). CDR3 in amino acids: CASGKRDTYTEAFF. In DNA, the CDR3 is TGTGCCAGCGGAAAACGGGACACTTACACTGAAGCTTTCTTT.